Each of the 22 T cell receptor beta chains below was sequenced from the same sample in a study of blood T cell repertoires in COVID-19. Method: immunoSEQ multiplex PCR; TCRdb's copy keeps in-frame clones and lacks some. In the table there are about 60,000 clones, over 80% of which are singletons. Source material: peripheral blood. These receptors were taken from a human donor in a cohort sampled during active COVID-19.

Regarding this clone: At one boundary the junction diverges from the germline segment, which might be a read error. The V and J genes are TRBV6-6 and TRBJ2-7; TRBD2 aligns across 8 bases. This CDR3 is 11 amino acids long. Looked up from germline, CDR1 is MNHNY and CDR2 is SVGAGI (reference sequence). The CDR3 spells CASTGGGRHHF. The CDR3 bases are TGTGCCAGCACCGGCGGGGGGCGCCATCACTTC.

Notes on this clone: An end of the junction does not agree with germline; a read error may underlie this. The chain has TRBV6-5 and TRBJ2-7; 8 nucleotides align to TRBD1. Germline lookup yields CDR1 MNHEY and CDR2 SVGAGI. The CDR3 is made up of 14 amino acids. In DNA form, the CDR3 reads TGTGCCAGCAGTGACTCCGGGACAGGTTACGAGCAGTACTTC. Protein sequence: CASSDSGTGYEQYF.

This chain links TRBV19 with TRBJ1-6; weak D call: TRBD1 (5 bases). V was cut by 5 bases and J by 5 bases, with 19 bases left in between. Per germline, CDR1 LNHDA and CDR2 SQIVND (reference sequence). The length of the CDR3 is 17 residues. The CDR3 loop is CASSRQGYKGNNSPLHF. CDR3 coding DNA: TGTGCCAGTAGTCGGCAGGGATATAAGGGCAATAATTCACCCCTCCACTTT. The full variable domain, with the rest looked up from reference TRBV19 and TRBJ1-6, is DGGITQSPKYLFRKEGQNVTLSCEQNLNHDAMYWYRQDPGQGLRLIYYSQIVNDFQKGDIAEGYSVSREKKESFPLTVTSAQKNPTAFYLCASSRQGYKGNNSPLHFGNGTRLTVT.

The chain recombines TRBV6-6 with TRBJ2-3; the D gene is possibly TRBD2 (6 bases). The germline V gene encodes CDR1 MNHNY and CDR2 SVGAGI (reference sequence). This CDR3 comprises 15 residues. V lost 5 bases and J 1 base, leaving 13 bases between the germline ends. In DNA form, the CDR3 reads TGTGCCAGCAGTCTAACGTCGGGGGGCACAGATACGCAGTATTTT. This translates into CASSLTSGGTDTQYF.

The rearrangement uses TRBV18 and TRBJ2-1; D uncertain. V was pared by 5 bases and J by 4 bases, with 6 bases between. The CDR3 is made up of 12 amino acids. Germline CDR1 KGHSH, CDR2 LQKENI. The CDR3 DNA is TGTGCCAGCTCATCCCAGTACAATGAGCAGTTCTTC. The encoded protein is CASSSQYNEQFF.

This chain links TRBV6-5 with TRBJ1-3, with D uncertain. The CDR3 totals 15 residues. Germline V gene lookup returns CDR1 MNHEY and CDR2 SVGAGI. The germline V and J ends were trimmed by 2 bases and 2 bases, with 10 bases remaining between them. CDR3 coding DNA: TGTGCCAGCAGTTACGAGGGAGGGACTGGAAACACCATATATTTT. It specifies CASSYEGGTGNTIYF.

V and J are TRBV5-3 and TRBJ1-2; no definite D call. TRBV5-3 is assigned to the ORF class and has an uncertain function. This CDR3 has 13 amino acids. The V end lost 4 bases, the J end lost 5 bases, and 12 bases lay between the germline ends. CDR3 nucleotides: TGTGCCAGAAGCGGTACTCTCACTTATGGCTACACCTTC. Amino acids: CARSGTLTYGYTF.

J is TRBJ1-4 and V is TRBV7-6; D ambiguous. Trimming pared 5 bases from V and 7 bases from J, leaving 20 bases between. Germline V lookup: CDR1 SGHVS, CDR2 FNYEAQ. This CDR3 spans 16 amino acids. In DNA, the CDR3 is TGTGCCAGCAGCCCCGTCGGTTCTACACGAGGTGAAAAACTGTTTTTT. As protein: CASSPVGSTRGEKLFF.

The chain links TRBV5-1 to TRBJ2-2; 9 nucleotides line up with TRBD1. The ends lost 4 bases at V and 4 bases at J; junction bases unmatched: 8. CDR3 size: 16 residues. Germline CDR1 SGHRS, CDR2 YFSETQ. The CDR3 loop is CASSPATGGGTGELFF. CDR3 bases: TGCGCCAGCAGCCCGGCCACAGGGGGCGGCACCGGGGAGCTGTTTTTT.

In this sample, this clone turned up a few times. This chain uses TRBV5-4 with TRBJ2-2, with D perhaps TRBD1 (6 bases). CDR1 is SGHNT, CDR2 YYREEE, per germline (reference sequence). V was pared by 5 bases and J by 0 bases, with 8 bases between. The CDR3 consists of 14 residues. CDR3 DNA: TGTGCCAGCAGAGGGACACCGAACACCGGGGAGCTGTTTTTT. Amino acid sequence: CASRGTPNTGELFF.

V is TRBV4-3 and J is TRBJ2-7; unclear D gene. V lost 1 base to trimming and J lost 4 bases, with 8 bases between them. CDR1 and CDR2 (germline): LGHNA, YSLEER. This CDR3 contains 13 residues. CDR3 sequence (DNA): TGCGCCAGCAGCCAAGGGCTGTTATACGAGCAGTACTTC. Its translation is CASSQGLLYEQYF.

J is TRBJ2-2 and V is TRBV5-1; TRBD2 aligns across 13 bases. This CDR3 contains 16 residues. Germline CDR1 is SGHRS and CDR2 is YFSETQ. The trim removed 4 bases at V and 7 bases at J, leaving 7 bases unmatched. The CDR3 DNA sequence: TGCGCCAGCAGCCGGGGACTAGCGGGGATTGTCGGGGAGCTGTTTTTT. Translating gives CASSRGLAGIVGELFF.

The gene calls are TRBV12-3 or TRBV12-4 and TRBJ2-3, with TRBD1 identical over 7 bases. The CDR3 has 13 residues. Trimming removed 6 bases from V and 1 base from J; junction bases left unmatched: 1. This CDR3 is CASRGQGTDTQYF. The CDR3 nucleotides read TGTGCCAGCAGAGGACAGGGCACAGATACGCAGTATTTT.

The chain is built from TRBV2 and TRBJ2-5; D possibly corresponds to TRBD1 (5 bases). Germline assignment: CDR1 SNHLY and CDR2 FYNNEI. The CDR3 consists of 14 residues. V shed 8 bases and J shed 1 base, with 14 bases lying between them. CDR3 loop: CASQSGRAQETQYF. The DNA of the CDR3 is TGTGCCAGCCAATCAGGCAGGGCCCAAGAGACCCAGTACTTC.

V and J are TRBV6-5 and TRBJ2-2; D may be TRBD2 (6 bases). V was cut by 0 bases and J by 6 bases, with 8 bases left in between. CDR1 is MNHEY and CDR2 is SVGAGI in the germline V gene. This CDR3 has 14 residues. The DNA for the CDR3 is TGTGCCAGCAGTTACTCGTGGGGGGCCGGGGAGCTGTTTTTT. Translation: CASSYSWGAGELFF.

CDR3 in DNA: TGTGCCAGCAGGCAGACAGGGATATTTTATAATTCACCCCTCCACTTT. Protein product: CASRQTGIFYNSPLHF. The chain couples TRBV7-2 to TRBJ1-6; TRBD1 aligns across 7 bases. The V and J ends lost 6 bases and 4 bases, in that order; junction bases with no gene match: 9. Germline assignment: CDR1 SGHTA and CDR2 FQGNSA. CDR3 length: 16 amino acids.

The J gene is TRBJ2-1, the V gene TRBV9, with 7 bases identical to TRBD2. The CDR3 loop spans 15 amino acids. CDR1 SGDLS and CDR2 YYNGEE come from the germline V gene. The trim removed 2 bases at V and 8 bases at J, leaving 10 bases unmatched. In DNA form, the CDR3 reads TGTGCCAGCAGCGTTGGACTAGAGCTTGTGGATGAGCAGTTCTTC. Translation gives CASSVGLELVDEQFF.

The genes are TRBV9 and TRBJ2-3; D possibly corresponds to TRBD2 (7 bases). The CDR3 spans 14 residues. Between the trimmed V and J ends, which lost 3 bases and 4 bases, there was a span of 12 bases. Germline V gene sequence: CDR1 SGDLS, CDR2 YYNGEE. CDR3 region: CASSAWGGSDTQYF. For the CDR3, the DNA is TGTGCCAGCAGCGCTTGGGGGGGCTCAGATACGCAGTATTTT.

V and J are TRBV30 and TRBJ1-1; perhaps TRBD1 as D (6 bases). V lost 4 bases to trimming and J lost 4 bases, with 13 bases between them. The CDR3 has 13 amino acids. Germline CDR1 and CDR2: GTSNPN and SVGIG (reference sequence). In DNA, the CDR3 is TGTGCCTGGACGGGGGGGCTGGGCACTGAAGCTTTCTTT. It yields the protein CAWTGGLGTEAFF.

V is TRBV5-1 and J is TRBJ2-1; 13 bases agree with TRBD2. Trimming at V came to 5 bases and at J to 3 bases, leaving 2 bases not matched to a gene. CDR1 is SGHRS, CDR2 YFSETQ, per germline. The CDR3 runs to 15 residues. In DNA, the CDR3 is TGCGCCAGCAGAAGGACTAGCGGGAGCTACAATGAGCAGTTCTTC. Translation: CASRRTSGSYNEQFF.

The count of this clone is one. The chain employs TRBV2 and TRBJ2-2, with no clear D. The germline gives CDR1 SNHLY, CDR2 FYNNEI. With 7 bases removed from V and 7 bases from J, the gap between germline ends came to 13 bases. The CDR3 is 13 residues long. The CDR3 region has the DNA TGTGCCAGCAACACGGCGCAGGTCGGGGAGCTGTTTTTT. Residues: CASNTAQVGELFF.

DNA of the CDR3: TGCGCCAGCAGCCAAACCTACCCAGATACGCAGTATTTT. Its translation is CASSQTYPDTQYF. J is TRBJ2-3 and V is TRBV4-3; D not resolved. The CDR3 extends over 13 amino acids. CDR1 is LGHNA, CDR2 YSLEER, per germline. The V end lost 2 bases, the J end lost 4 bases, and 7 bases lay between the germline ends.